One sample yielded the 28 T cell receptor beta chains listed below, sequenced in a study of T cell clusters in autoimmune cytopenias. One tube held mixed TRB-A and TRB-B primer pools for touch-down PCR. TCRdb processed the multiplex PCR reads again and assigns one entry to each CDR3 protein, with no DNA. This listing includes under 2,500 distinct CDR3 sequences. Each sample's input was around 250 ng genomic DNA, some 34,000 genome equivalents. Sequencing was performed on peripheral blood. The receptors derive from a human donor with an autoimmune cytopenia or autoimmune hepatitis (not recorded which).

This clonotype is deemed hyperexpanded by its frequency. This chain uses TRBV29-1 with TRBJ1-1; with no DNA, the TCRdb D assignment of TRBD1 cannot be verified. CDR1 and CDR2 (germline): SQVTM, ANQGSEA. CDR3 length: 12 residues. CDR3 loop: CSVVTGATEAFF.

This clonotype is classed as medium-sized by frequency. The chain uses TRBV6-5 and TRBJ2-4. From germline, CDR1 is MNHEY and CDR2 SVGAGI. The CDR3 has 12 amino acids. The CDR3 here is CASSGIKNIQYF.

J is TRBJ2-1 and V is TRBV20-1. Germline assignment: CDR1 DFQATT and CDR2 SNEGSKA (reference sequence). The CDR3 contains 16 residues. CDR3 sequence reads: CSARDLGRTPNNEQFF.

Judged by frequency, this clonotype is medium-sized. The genes are TRBV6-1 and TRBJ1-6; TCRdb's D gene call, TRBD1, goes unchecked for lack of DNA. Germline V CDR1 and CDR2: MNHNS, SASEGT. The CDR3 runs 14 residues. CDR3 loop: CATIRDRDNSPLHF.

The rearrangement joins TRBV28 to TRBJ2-1; TCRdb selects TRBD2, and the lack of DNA leaves this call unchecked. CDR1 and CDR2 (germline): MDHEN, SYDVKM. This CDR3 has 15 amino acids. The CDR3 spells CASSFSGGSYNEQFF.

The chain recombines TRBV20-1 with TRBJ1-6; absent DNA, TCRdb's TRBD1 call cannot be checked. There are 17 residues in the CDR3. The V gene's germline CDR1 is DFQATT and CDR2 SNEGSKA (reference sequence). CDR3 sequence: CSARRPGGGSGNSPLHF.

This clonotype ranks as medium-sized (0.01 to 0.1%) in terms of frequency. The chain is built from TRBV6-5 and TRBJ1-1; TCRdb proposes TRBD1, but this gene call is untestable without DNA. Germline-derived CDR1 and CDR2 are MNHEY and SVGAGI. The CDR3 contains 14 residues. This CDR3 reads CASSFRQGNTEAFF.

Judged by frequency, this clonotype is medium-sized (0.01 to 0.1%). The chain recombines TRBV20-1 with TRBJ2-3; the D call of TRBD1 rests on TCRdb alone, since no DNA is present to check it. CDR3 length: 15 amino acids. Germline values: CDR1 DFQATT, CDR2 SNEGSKA (reference sequence). CDR3 loop: CSAPLRDRGTDTQYF.

The chain links TRBV4-3 to TRBJ1-5. The CDR3 runs 15 residues. Per the germline V gene, CDR1 is LGHNA and CDR2 is YSLEER. The CDR3: CASSPGLYANQPQHF.

Judged by frequency, this clonotype is medium-sized. This chain joins TRBV20-1 and TRBJ1-5. Germline V gene lookup returns CDR1 DFQATT and CDR2 SNEGSKA (reference sequence). The CDR3 spans 17 residues. The CDR3 is CSARDGGQPNSNQPQHF.

According to its frequency, this clonotype is medium-sized. The chain is built from TRBV5-4 and TRBJ1-2. From germline, CDR1 is SGHNT and CDR2 YYREEE (reference sequence). The CDR3 runs 12 residues. The CDR3 spells CASRLDGYGYTF.

V is TRBV6-1 and J is TRBJ1-5. This CDR3 is 12 amino acids long. The V gene's germline CDR1 is MNHNS and CDR2 SASEGT. The CDR3 here is CASSALNQPQHF.

This clonotype is called medium-sized based on its frequency. This rearrangement joins TRBV7-2 to TRBJ1-2; TCRdb's D call of TRBD1 is untestable without DNA. The CDR3 extends over 12 amino acids. Germline V CDR1 and CDR2: SGHTA, FQGNSA. The CDR3 protein is CASSPSARGYTF.

This chain uses TRBV6-5 with TRBJ2-5; the TCRdb call, TRBD1, lacks DNA for checking. This CDR3 spans 15 amino acids. Germline V gene data show CDR1 as MNHEY and CDR2 as SVGAGI. This CDR3 is CASRPGQGAGETQYF.

Frequency places this clonotype as medium-sized. The J gene is TRBJ1-1, the V gene TRBV6-2 or TRBV6-3; checking the TCRdb D call of TRBD1 is not possible without DNA. The CDR3 length is 12 residues. Germline values: CDR1 MNHEY, CDR2 SVGEGT. Here the CDR3 reads CASSSDRPEAFF.

Measured by frequency, this clonotype is medium-sized (0.01 to 0.1%). The gene calls are TRBV10-3 and TRBJ2-5; no DNA is available, so the TRBD2 call from TCRdb remains unchecked. There are 14 residues in the CDR3. Per germline, CDR1 ENHRY and CDR2 SYGVKD. This chain's CDR3 is CATGSSAGVETQYF.

This clonotype counts as medium-sized by frequency. The V call is TRBV28, the J call TRBJ2-3; the TCRdb D gene call, TRBD1, has no DNA to confirm it. The CDR3 consists of 14 residues. From germline, CDR1 is MDHEN and CDR2 SYDVKM. The CDR3 reads CASSPPASTDTQYF.

According to its frequency, this clonotype is large (0.1 to 1%). The V and J genes are TRBV13 and TRBJ2-3; TCRdb returns TRBD1, unconfirmable since there is no DNA. The CDR3 totals 15 residues. Germline assignment: CDR1 PRHDT and CDR2 FYEKMQ (reference sequence). CDR3: CASSRIDRGTDTQYF.

This clonotype registers medium-sized by frequency. The rearrangement joins TRBV27 to TRBJ1-1. Germline lookup yields CDR1 MNHEY and CDR2 SMNVEV (reference sequence). The CDR3 consists of 14 residues. The CDR3: CASSLIPDLAEAFF.

This chain joins TRBV6-5 and TRBJ2-1; without DNA, the TCRdb call of TRBD2 cannot be checked. Per the germline V gene, CDR1 is MNHEY and CDR2 is SVGAGI. This CDR3 spans 16 amino acids. CDR3 sequence: CASSSNRLAGVGEQFF.

This clonotype is classed as medium-sized by frequency. The rearrangement links TRBV10-3 to TRBJ2-7; there is no DNA to check the TCRdb D call of TRBD1. In germline, CDR1 is ENHRY, CDR2 SYGVKD. This CDR3 is built from 14 residues. CDR3 region: CAISGRGQVGEQYF.

The V call is TRBV5-5, the J call TRBJ1-1; the TRBD1 assignment by TCRdb is unverifiable without DNA. Germline-derived CDR1 and CDR2 are SGHKS and YYEKEE (reference sequence). The CDR3 covers 15 residues. CDR3 sequence reads: CASSLAGGSDSEAFF.

This clonotype is identified as large from frequency. The chain has TRBV6-1 and TRBJ2-2; TCRdb lists TRBD1, though no DNA is available to test this call. Germline V gives CDR1 MNHNS, CDR2 SASEGT. The CDR3 loop spans 14 amino acids. The CDR3 protein is CASLGQSNTGELFF.

Frequency places this clonotype as medium-sized. This chain uses TRBV7-9 with TRBJ2-5; TCRdb returns TRBD2, unconfirmable since there is no DNA. Per the germline V gene, CDR1 is SEHNR and CDR2 is FQNEAQ (reference sequence). The CDR3 length is 15 residues. The CDR3 reads CASSLAEGVQETQYF. The full variable domain, rest sourced from reference TRBV7-9 and TRBJ2-5, is DTGVSQNPRHKITKRGQNVTFRCDPISEHNRLYWYRQTLGQGPEFLTYFQNEAQLEKSRLLSDRFSAERPKGSFSTLEIQRTEQGDSAMYLCASSLAEGVQETQYFGPGTRLLVL.

Frequency places this clonotype as medium-sized. The chain employs TRBV30 and TRBJ2-7. Germline V gene lookup returns CDR1 GTSNPN and CDR2 SVGIG (reference sequence). The CDR3 covers 14 residues. CDR3 sequence: CAWRGSQITYEQYF.

According to its frequency, this clonotype is medium-sized. The chain uses TRBV7-9 and TRBJ1-4. The CDR3 covers 15 residues. The germline CDR1 and CDR2 sequences are SEHNR and FQNEAQ (reference sequence). The CDR3 spells CASSYQGLNNEKLFF.

The V and J genes are TRBV7-9 and TRBJ2-4; TCRdb selects TRBD1, and the lack of DNA leaves this call unchecked. There are 12 residues in the CDR3. Germline CDR1 and CDR2: SEHNR and FQNEAQ (reference sequence). CDR3 sequence reads: CASSLSRGPLYF.

This clonotype is classed as medium-sized by frequency. The chain links TRBV12-3 or TRBV12-4 to TRBJ1-3. There are 13 residues in the CDR3. This CDR3 reads CARSEGTGNTIYF.